The TCR beta chain under discussion was sequenced for a study of T-cell reconstitution after alpha-beta-depleted transplantation in children. Study-level findings and limits: Several hundred expanded graft clones reportedly gave rise to the alpha-beta T cells present about two months after transplant.

The sample holds many counts of this clonotype. Its antigen remains unknown. The authors prepared the TCRbeta library with unique molecular identifiers. TCRdb reanalysed the PCR reads using MiXCR and keeps one entry per CDR3 protein. The sample includes over 100,000 distinct CDR3 sequences, under 13% seen only once; the top ten take 30% to 35%. From germline, CDR1 is KGHSH and CDR2 LQKENI. This CDR3 contains 14 residues. The V and J ends lost 3 bases and 0 bases respectively, with 7 bases between them. The specimen comprised PBMCs, sampled before TCRalphabeta/CD19-depleted stem cell transplant. This chain connects TRBV18 to TRBJ2-3; unclear D gene. This clonotype was sampled from a boy aged 2-15 years with acute lymphoblastic leukemia, due to receive a stem cell transplant. This CDR3 reads CASSPGRSTDTQYF. The CDR3 region has the DNA TGTGCCAGCTCACCTGGGCGCAGCACAGATACGCAGTATTTT.